The 5 T cell receptor beta chains below all came from one sample that was sequenced in a study of blood T cell repertoires in COVID-19. Libraries were prepared by immunoSEQ multiplex PCR; TCRdb keeps only in-frame clonotypes and omits some of them. The sample consists of a few hundred thousand clones, roughly 88% of them appearing once. The specimen was PBMCs or T cells enriched from blood (not recorded which). These receptors were collected from a woman aged 25-40 years who had recovered from COVID-19.

The chain employs TRBV4-1 and TRBJ1-5; D not resolved. The germline V and J ends were trimmed by 5 bases and 3 bases, with 17 bases remaining between them. Germline CDR1 and CDR2: MGHRA and YSYEKL. CDR3 length equals 16 residues. Written as DNA, the CDR3 is TGCGCCAGCAGCTACTATGTAGTAGCCTTCAATCAGCCCCAGCATTTT. This translates into CASSYYVVAFNQPQHF.

The chain carries TRBV5-1 and TRBJ2-3, with D perhaps TRBD2 (7 bases). The V end was cut by 4 bases, the J end by 0 bases, with 21 bases between. CDR3 length equals 18 residues. Per germline, CDR1 SGHRS and CDR2 YFSETQ. CDR3 DNA sequence: TGCGCCAGCAGCCAGCTGGGGGGGGCAAATCCTAGCACAGATACGCAGTATTTT. Its protein product is CASSQLGGANPSTDTQYF. The entire variable domain, with the rest obtained from reference TRBV5-1 and TRBJ2-3, is as follows: KAGVTQTPRYLIKTRGQQVTLSCSPISGHRSVSWYQQTPGQGLQFLFEYFSETQRNKGNFPGRFSGRQFSNSRSEMNVSTLELGDSALYLCASSQLGGANPSTDTQYFGPGTRLTVL.

The chain uses TRBV9 and TRBJ2-2; 8 bases are a match to TRBD1. V trimming: 0 bases; J trimming: 7 bases; junction bases outside the gene matches: 8. CDR1 and CDR2 from the germline V gene are SGDLS and YYNGEE. CDR3 size: 16 residues. This CDR3 is CASSVERTGMIGELFF. The CDR3 nucleotides are TGTGCCAGCAGCGTAGAGAGGACAGGGATGATCGGGGAGCTGTTTTTT.

The rearrangement links TRBV19 to TRBJ1-6; 8 bases map to TRBD1. Trimming at V came to 5 bases and at J to 7 bases, leaving 7 bases not matched to a gene. CDR3 length: 15 amino acids. Germline CDR1 and CDR2: LNHDA and SQIVND (reference sequence). DNA of the CDR3: TGTGCCAGTAGTGCTTTGGACAGGGAAAATTCACCCCTCCACTTT. Translating it yields CASSALDRENSPLHF. Together with reference TRBV19 and TRBJ1-6, the CDR3 gives the full variable domain: DGGITQSPKYLFRKEGQNVTLSCEQNLNHDAMYWYRQDPGQGLRLIYYSQIVNDFQKGDIAEGYSVSREKKESFPLTVTSAQKNPTAFYLCASSALDRENSPLHFGNGTRLTVT.

The chain links TRBV11-2 to TRBJ1-1; D possibly corresponds to TRBD1 (5 bases). Trimming took 1 base from V and 1 from J, leaving 10 bases between them. The CDR3 spans 15 residues. CDR1 SGHAT and CDR2 FQNNGV come from the germline V gene. In DNA form, the CDR3 reads TGTGCCAGCAGCTTAGGGGGCAGGTCGAACACTGAAGCTTTCTTT. Protein sequence: CASSLGGRSNTEAFF.